These T cell receptor beta chains were read from a single sample in a study of T cell changes during pregnancy in multiple sclerosis. Measured with immunoSEQ multiplex PCR; TCRdb has only the in-frame clones, and not every one. The sample shows around 79,000 clones, 75% to 95% of them seen only once. The sample consisted of CD4+ T cells from peripheral blood mononuclear cells, taken in the second trimester of pregnancy. The receptors were sampled from a female donor with multiple sclerosis, enrolled in a pregnancy study. The CDR3 runs from the conserved cysteine through the conserved F or W. The D gene is left open where the match is weak. Clone size is shown for a subset of rows, as once, few, many or a class of expanded clone.

TRBJ2-2 | NA | TRBV18 | NA | CASSPGRSGELFF | TGTGCCAGCTCACCGGGCAGATCAGGGGAGCTGTTTTTT
TRBJ1-4 | NA | TRBV5-1 | NA | CASSKTGSATNEKLFF | TGCGCCAGCAGCAAAACAGGGTCAGCAACTAATGAAAAACTGTTTTTT
TRBJ2-2 | NA | TRBV5-1 | TRBD2 | CASSLVASGRALTGELFF | TGCGCCAGCAGCTTGGTGGCTAGCGGGAGGGCCCTCACCGGGGAGCTGTTTTTT
TRBJ2-7 | NA | TRBV20-1 | NA | CSVGEQYF | TGTTCGGTTGGCGAGCAGTACTTC
TRBJ1-2 | NA | TRBV15 | NA | CATSPVGFYGYTF | TGTGCCACCAGCCCTGTTGGCTTCTATGGCTACACCTTC
TRBJ1-2 | NA | TRBV27 | TRBD1 | CASSWTGNYGYTF | TGTGCCAGCAGTTGGACAGGGAACTATGGCTACACCTTC
TRBJ2-1 | once | TRBV7-9 | TRBD2 | CASSEAATSGGGNEQFF | TGTGCCAGCAGCGAGGCTGCGACTAGCGGGGGGGGCAATGAGCAGTTCTTC
TRBJ1-2 | few | TRBV7-2 | TRBD1 | CASSSPGGPNYGYTF | TGTGCCAGCAGCTCCCCAGGGGGACCTAACTATGGCTACACCTTC
TRBJ2-5 | NA | TRBV5-1 | NA | CASSLSGQETQYF | TGCGCCAGCAGCTTGTCAGGCCAAGAGACCCAGTACTTC
TRBJ2-1 | NA | TRBV19 | TRBD2 | CASSIVGGGLGGEQFF | TGTGCCAGTAGTATAGTTGGCGGGGGGCTGGGAGGTGAGCAGTTCTTC
TRBJ1-1 | NA | TRBV5-8 | NA | CASSFKVLRGDTEAFF | TGTGCCAGCAGTTTTAAAGTGTTACGGGGAGACACTGAAGCTTTCTTT
TRBJ1-1 | NA | TRBV4-3 | NA | CASSPSGFYTEAFF | TGCGCCAGCAGCCCGTCAGGGTTTTACACTGAAGCTTTCTTT
TRBJ1-2 | NA | TRBV19 | TRBD1 | CASALDRGYGYTF | TGTGCCAGTGCTTTGGACAGGGGCTATGGCTACACCTTC
TRBJ2-7 | once | TRBV11-2 | TRBD2 | CASSLKTSGAFSYEQYF | TGTGCCAGCAGCTTAAAGACTAGCGGGGCGTTTTCCTACGAGCAGTACTTC
TRBJ2-3 | NA | TRBV29-1 | TRBD2 | CSVAVAGGSTDTQYF | TGCAGCGTGGCCGTAGCGGGAGGAAGCACAGATACGCAGTATTTT
TRBJ1-3 | NA | TRBV19 | TRBD1 | CASSMMAGQVVRNTIYF | TGTGCCAGTAGTATGATGGCGGGACAGGTTGTACGAAACACCATATATTTT
TRBJ1-2 | NA | TRBV18 | TRBD1 | CASSPTGLIGYTF | TGTGCCAGCTCACCGACAGGGTTGATCGGCTACACCTTC
TRBJ2-7 | NA | TRBV5-4 | NA | CASSLDRNIYYEQYF | TGTGCCAGCAGCTTGGACAGGAATATATACTACGAGCAGTACTTC
TRBJ2-7 | NA | TRBV30 | TRBD1 | CAIGTGGKVREQYF | TGTGCCATCGGGACAGGGGGTAAAGTTCGCGAGCAGTACTTC
TRBJ2-5 | NA | TRBV11-3 | TRBD2 | CASSLAGGSQETQYF | TGTGCCAGTTCACTTGCCGGGGGGTCCCAAGAGACCCAGTACTTC
TRBJ1-2 | once | TRBV13 | NA | CASGGVNYGYTF | TGTGCCAGCGGGGGGGTAAACTATGGCTACACCTTC
TRBJ1-1 | NA | TRBV29-1 | TRBD1 | CSSGQGEAFF | TGCAGCTCAGGACAGGGGGAAGCTTTCTTT
TRBJ1-5 | NA | TRBV30 | NA | CAWSVQGSQPQHF | TGTGCCTGGAGTGTGCAGGGAAGTCAGCCCCAGCATTTT
TRBJ2-3 | NA | TRBV7-8 | TRBD2 | CASSPPGLAGGQDTQYF | TGTGCCAGCAGCCCCCCGGGACTAGCGGGGGGGCAGGATACGCAGTATTTT
TRBJ1-2 | NA | TRBV6-1 | TRBD1 | CASSKGQGRNYGYTF | TGTGCCAGCAGTAAAGGACAGGGGCGTAACTATGGCTACACCTTC
TRBJ1-3 | NA | TRBV7-9 | NA | CASSHLRRRNSIYF | TGTGCCAGCAGCCACTTACGACGGAGAAACTCCATATATTTT
TRBJ2-5 | NA | TRBV7-9 | NA | CASSLEGHGETQYF | TGTGCCAGCAGCTTAGAGGGGCACGGAGAGACCCAGTACTTC
TRBJ2-1 | NA | TRBV9 | TRBD2 | CASSVGIAGDEQFF | TGTGCCAGCAGCGTAGGTATAGCGGGAGATGAGCAGTTCTTC
TRBJ1-2 | medium-sized | TRBV7-9 | NA | CASSPGQFGYTF | TGTGCCAGCAGCCCTGGACAGTTTGGCTACACCTTC
TRBJ2-3 | once | TRBV7-8 | TRBD2 | CASSFASGIGTDTQYF | TGTGCCAGCAGCTTCGCTAGCGGGATCGGGACAGATACGCAGTATTTT
TRBJ2-5 | NA | TRBV6-1 | TRBD1 | CASWTGAEETQYF | TGTGCCAGCTGGACAGGGGCGGAGGAGACCCAGTACTTC
TRBJ1-5 | NA | TRBV27 | TRBD1 | CASSPGQVDSNQPQHF | TGTGCCAGCAGTCCCGGACAGGTTGATAGCAATCAGCCCCAGCATTTT
TRBJ2-3 | NA | TRBV27 | NA | CASSLAIGGLTQYF | TGTGCCAGCAGTTTGGCCATAGGGGGTTTAACGCAGTATTTT
TRBJ2-1 | NA | TRBV4-2 | TRBD2 | CASSQETSGWYNEQFF | TGTGCCAGCAGCCAAGAGACTAGCGGGTGGTACAATGAGCAGTTCTTC
TRBJ1-4 | NA | TRBV18 | TRBD1 | CASSPPTRTGSGKLFF | TGTGCCAGCTCACCACCGACCCGGACAGGGTCCGGAAAACTGTTTTTT
TRBJ2-7 | NA | TRBV6-1 | TRBD2 | CASSETSGRAFHEQYF | TGTGCCAGCAGTGAGACTAGCGGGAGGGCCTTCCACGAGCAGTACTTC
TRBJ2-7 | NA | TRBV6-1 | TRBD2 | CASTRGVGYEQYF | TGTGCCAGCACTCGGGGGGTGGGATACGAGCAGTACTTC
TRBJ1-2 | NA | TRBV19 | NA | CASSIDSRVDGYTF | TGTGCCAGTAGTATAGATTCCAGGGTAGATGGCTACACCTTC
TRBJ1-1 | NA | TRBV5-4 | TRBD1 | CASSSGTGGGTEAFF | TGTGCCAGCAGCTCCGGGACAGGGGGGGGGACTGAAGCTTTCTTT
TRBJ1-6 | once | TRBV5-1 | TRBD1 | CASTTGDNSPLHF | TGCGCCAGCACGACAGGGGATAATTCACCCCTCCACTTT
TRBJ2-5 | NA | TRBV10-3 | NA | CAIRAMLQETQYF | TGTGCCATCAGAGCAATGCTCCAAGAGACCCAGTACTTC
TRBJ2-7 | NA | TRBV10-3 | TRBD2 | CAISGSGSSYEQYF | TGTGCCATCAGTGGGAGCGGGAGCTCCTACGAGCAGTACTTC
TRBJ2-5 | once | TRBV28 | NA | CASSTPGELQETQYF | TGTGCCAGCAGTACCCCAGGGGAGCTCCAAGAGACCCAGTACTTC
TRBJ1-6 | NA | TRBV6-5 | NA | CASSPQGTNNSPLHF | TGTGCCAGCAGCCCTCAGGGGACAAATAATTCACCCCTCCACTTT
TRBJ1-2 | NA | TRBV7-9 | NA | CASSLVSGRSYGYTF | TGTGCCAGCAGCTTAGTAAGTGGCCGAAGTTATGGCTACACCTTC